This T cell receptor beta chain derives from a study of cytomegalovirus exposure and HLA in healthy donors. Study-level background: The roughly 670 first-cohort repertoires and the roughly 130 validation repertoires shared the same platform, a later analysis reported.

Germline V gene sequence: CDR1 LGHNT, CDR2 FRNRAP. This CDR3 has 12 residues. V dropped 6 bases and J dropped 9; count of bases not matched to a gene: 6. Sequencing was performed with immunoSEQ multiplex PCR; in TCRdb, only in-frame clones are kept and a portion is missing. Of roughly 80,000 clones listed, approximately 90% are singletons. The clonotype originates from a man aged 25-45 years in good health and CMV-seronegative. This chain links TRBV12-5 with TRBJ1-1; 8 positions agree with TRBD1. Sequencing was done on a sample of PBMCs. As DNA, the CDR3 is TGTGCTAGTGGCCAGGACAGGGAACAAGCTTTCTTT. This translates into CASGQDREQAFF.